What follows describes a single TCR beta chain. The sample comes from a study of blood T cell repertoires in COVID-19. Across the whole study: Acute and convalescent COVID-19 specimens originated in the United States, Italy and Spain. The cDNA or gDNA used as material had been derived from T cells, B-cell-depleted T cells, or PBMCs.

CDR3 length: 14 residues. The germline gives CDR1 LNHDA, CDR2 SQIVND (reference sequence). Trimming left V 5 bases short and J 4 bases short, with 14 bases between. Authors' analysis steps: Amplifying reference gene primers gave estimates of nucleated cell counts. Here immunoSEQ multiplex PCR was the method, and the copy in TCRdb shows in-frame clones only, minus some. V, J and clone size are taken as reported in that table, and D and trimming were inferred from the DNA itself. In the table there are a few hundred thousand clones, about 90% of which are singletons. The sequence came from an older woman with COVID-19, enrolled during active disease. Sequences were obtained from peripheral blood. The chain combines TRBV19 with TRBJ1-2; D gene unclear. Here the CDR3 reads CASSEPDSAYGYTF. CDR3 bases: TGTGCCAGTAGTGAACCGGACTCCGCCTATGGCTACACCTTC.